This T cell receptor (beta chain) was captured in a study of CXCR3-negative and CXCR3-positive naive CD8 T cells. Study-wide background: There were 120 million to 150 million TRB reads altogether, and each library had about 1.5 +/- 0.3 million of them. Study results and caveats: Naive cells that were CXCR3-positive had more hydrophobic TRB CDR3s (compared with CXCR3-negative naive cells). Both naive subsets showed comparably high diversity, and memory CD8+ cells showed much lower diversity.

The libraries of TRB cDNA were prepared using 5' RACE with UMI labels. From its re-call of the 5' RACE reads, TCRdb lists each CDR3 protein once, without DNA. The sample totals 130,000 to 150,000 distinct CDR3 sequences; its top ten clones hold 0.25% to 0.35%. The naive CD8+ gate required CD45RO-CCR7+CD27+CD95- phenotype. For this clonotype: Its antigen is currently unknown.

The CDR3 consists of 11 residues. Germline lookup yields CDR1 SQVTM and CDR2 ANQGSEA. Sequenced: naive CXCR3+ CD8+ T cells from blood. Subset described: CD45RO-CCR7+CD27+CD95- naive CD8+ T cells expressing CXCR3 (TNR3+). This TCR was sampled from a human donor in good health. Some clones in this sample may be carry-over from other donors' samples. The J gene is TRBJ2-3, the V gene TRBV29-1; as DNA is missing, the TRBD2 call by TCRdb cannot be tested. The CDR3 protein is CSGTLEGPQYF.